Each of the 3 T cell receptor beta chains below was sequenced from the same sample in a study of human T cells and chemical hapten exposure. TCRdb analysed the RACE reads with MiXCR anew, one entry per CDR3 protein. Of some 74,000 distinct CDR3 sequences in the sample, under 15% are singletons; the top ten hold under 6%. Time point defined: patch test 3, about 24 weeks after DPC sensitization. Treatment reported: therapeutic diphenylcyclopropenone sensitization with weekly scalp DPC. The sample in question was whole blood, obtained in connection with sensitization to the hapten diphenylcyclopropenone (DPC). Receptors were obtained from a woman between 50 and 59 years old with alopecia areata. Some clones in this sample may be carry-over from other donors' samples.

In this sample, this clonotype turned up many times. The chain couples TRBV9 to TRBJ2-1, with 8 bases identical to TRBD1. The J segment lost 7 bases and the V segment lost 0 bases, leaving 9 bases of the junction unmatched. The CDR3 runs to 16 residues. Germline V gene sequence: CDR1 SGDLS, CDR2 YYNGEE. CDR3 protein: CASSVDGDRIKNEQFF. For the CDR3, the DNA is TGTGCCAGCAGCGTAGACGGGGACAGGATAAAAAATGAGCAGTTCTTC.

This chain uses TRBV20-1 with TRBJ2-3; 7 nucleotides line up with TRBD1. From germline, CDR1 is DFQATT and CDR2 SNEGSKA (reference sequence). Trimming at V came to 6 bases and at J to 10 bases, leaving 7 bases not matched to a gene. The CDR3 consists of 11 residues. This chain's CDR3 is CSAPQGVSQYF. Here the CDR3 DNA reads TGCAGTGCCCCCCAGGGGGTATCGCAGTATTTT.

This clonotype was counted at least ten times. This chain uses TRBV7-9 with TRBJ1-1; 9 bases line up with TRBD1. From germline, CDR1 is SEHNR and CDR2 FQNEAQ (reference sequence). V was pared by 0 bases and J by 3 bases, with 8 bases of the junction left unmatched. This CDR3 has 17 residues. This chain's CDR3 is CASSLARIRTGDTEAFF. The CDR3 DNA reads TGTGCCAGCAGCTTAGCTCGGATTCGGACAGGGGACACTGAAGCTTTCTTT.